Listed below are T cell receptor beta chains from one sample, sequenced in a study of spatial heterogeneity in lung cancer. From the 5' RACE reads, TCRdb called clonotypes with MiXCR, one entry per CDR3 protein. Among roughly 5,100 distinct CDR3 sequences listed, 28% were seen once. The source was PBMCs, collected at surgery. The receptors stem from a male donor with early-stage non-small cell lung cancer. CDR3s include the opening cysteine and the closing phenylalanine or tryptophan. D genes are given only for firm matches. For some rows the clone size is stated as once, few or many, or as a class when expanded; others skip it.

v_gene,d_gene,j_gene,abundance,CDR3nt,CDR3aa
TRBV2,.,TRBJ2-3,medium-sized,TGTGCCAGCAGTGTCTACAGGGCTCCTACAGATACGCAGTATTTT,CASSVYRAPTDTQYF
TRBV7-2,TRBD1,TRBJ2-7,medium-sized,TGTGCCAGCAGCTTAGCGGAGACAGGGTTCTACGAGCAGTACTTC,CASSLAETGFYEQYF
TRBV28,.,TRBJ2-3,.,TGTGCCAGCAGGGAAGGGACCTCCACAGATACGCAGTATTTT,CASREGTSTDTQYF
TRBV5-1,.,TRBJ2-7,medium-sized,TGCGCCAGCAGCTTGGCGTCGGGATCCTACGAGCAGTACTTC,CASSLASGSYEQYF
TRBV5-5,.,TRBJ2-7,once,TGTGCCAGCAGCTCTCGGGGCACTTCCTACGAGCAGTACTTC,CASSSRGTSYEQYF
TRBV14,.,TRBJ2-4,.,TGTGCCAGCAGCCAAGTCGGGCTTGCGGACATTCAGTACTTC,CASSQVGLADIQYF
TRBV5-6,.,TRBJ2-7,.,TGTGCCAGCAGCTTGGCGTACTACGAGCAGTACTTC,CASSLAYYEQYF
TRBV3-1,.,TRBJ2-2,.,TGTGCCAGCAGCCAAGAGGGGTTCACCGGGGAGCTGTTTTTT,CASSQEGFTGELFF
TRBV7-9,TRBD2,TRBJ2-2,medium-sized,TGTGCCAGCAGGCCCGACCCGGGACTAGCGAGGCACACCGGGGAGCTGTTTTTT,CASRPDPGLARHTGELFF
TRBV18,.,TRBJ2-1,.,TGTGCCAGCTCACCATCAGGGGTCAATGAGCAGTTCTTC,CASSPSGVNEQFF
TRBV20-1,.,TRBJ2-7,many,TGCAGTGCTAGAGAAGTCTACGAGCAGTACTTC,CSAREVYEQYF
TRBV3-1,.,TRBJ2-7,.,TGTGCCAGCAGCCAAGAAGGAATAGAGACACACTACTTC,CASSQEGIETHYF
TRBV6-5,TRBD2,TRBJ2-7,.,TGTGCCAGCAGTTACTCGGGCGGGGGGAGCTCCTACGAGCAGTACTTC,CASSYSGGGSSYEQYF
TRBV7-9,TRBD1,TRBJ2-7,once,TGTGCCAGCAGCTTAGCGGGACAGGGTGCTCCCTACGAGCAGTACTTC,CASSLAGQGAPYEQYF
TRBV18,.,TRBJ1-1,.,TGTGCCAGCTCACCACTAACAGGGTCGGGATTGACTGAAGCTTTCTTT,CASSPLTGSGLTEAFF
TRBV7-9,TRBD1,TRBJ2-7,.,TGTGCCAGCAGCTTAGATGCGGGACAGGGTTCGGGTGAGCAGTACTTC,CASSLDAGQGSGEQYF
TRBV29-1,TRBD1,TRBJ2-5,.,TGCAGCGTTGGGACACCGGGACAGGGGGCACAAGAGACCCAGTACTTC,CSVGTPGQGAQETQYF
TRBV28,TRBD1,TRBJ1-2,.,TGTGCCAGCAGGATACAGGGGTATGGCTACACCTTC,CASRIQGYGYTF
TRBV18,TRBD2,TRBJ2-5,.,TGTGCCAGCTCACCAGACGCGGGGGGGCAAGAGACCCAGTACTTC,CASSPDAGGQETQYF
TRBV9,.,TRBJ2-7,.,TGTGCCAGCAGCGCTACAGCGACCGGGGGAGGCGAGCAGTACTTC,CASSATATGGGEQYF
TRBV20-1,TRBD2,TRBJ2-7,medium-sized,TGCAGTGCTAGAGGTGGACTAGTCGTCTACGAGCAGTACTTC,CSARGGLVVYEQYF
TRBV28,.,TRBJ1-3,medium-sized,TGTGCCAGCAGTTGGGGCGGGACTGGAAACACCATATATTTT,CASSWGGTGNTIYF
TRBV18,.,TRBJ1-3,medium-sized,TGTGCCAGCTCACCAGCGGGGGCATCTGGAAACACCATATATTTT,CASSPAGASGNTIYF